These 30 T cell receptor beta chains share one sample of origin, sequenced in a study of T cell responses to AZD1222 COVID-19 vaccine. Assay used: immunoSEQ multiplex PCR; TCRdb lists only in-frame clones, some missing. The table lists about 140,000 clones, over 85% of them singletons, with 5.5% in the top ten. Sequenced material: peripheral blood, taken on day 0 of AZD1222 vaccination. These receptors were collected from an adult in good health.

The chain uses TRBV4-3 and TRBJ1-5, with D perhaps matching TRBD1 (5 bases). Germline assignment: CDR1 LGHNA and CDR2 YSLEER. The CDR3 length is 15 residues. V shed 4 bases and J shed 2 bases, with 12 bases lying between them. CDR3 sequence (DNA): TGCGCCAGCAGCCTCACCCGGGGGGGCAATCAGCCCCAGCATTTT. This sequence encodes CASSLTRGGNQPQHF.

The CDR3 nucleotides are TGTGCCAGCTCAATCTTAGGCACCGGGGAGCTGTTTTTT. As protein: CASSILGTGELFF. The chain uses TRBV18 and TRBJ2-2; D call uncertain. Germline assignment: CDR1 KGHSH and CDR2 LQKENI. Between the trimmed V and J ends, which lost 5 bases and 4 bases, there was a span of 8 bases. This CDR3 is built from 13 residues.

The table lists this clone with a few counts. This chain joins TRBV4-2 and TRBJ2-7, with 7 positions matching TRBD1. The germline V gene has CDR1 LGHNA and CDR2 YNFKEQ. The CDR3 has 14 amino acids. Trimming at V came to 1 base and at J to 7 bases, leaving 7 bases not matched to a gene. The CDR3 DNA reads as TGTGCCAGCAGCCAAGTAGGGACAGTGGGAGAGCAGTACTTC. It codes for CASSQVGTVGEQYF.

The count of this clone is one. The chain combines TRBV6-5 with TRBJ2-3; 7 bases map to TRBD1. V was clipped by 6 bases and J by 4 bases; unmatched bases: 7. This CDR3 is built from 14 residues. Looked up from germline, CDR1 is MNHEY and CDR2 is SVGAGI. The CDR3 DNA reads as TGTGCCAGCAGAGACAGGGCCGGCCCAGATACGCAGTATTTT. Protein product: CASRDRAGPDTQYF.

The chain joins TRBV28 to TRBJ1-1; possible D gene TRBD1, 6 bases. Trimming pared 3 bases from V and 0 bases from J, leaving 14 bases between. Germline assignment: CDR1 MDHEN and CDR2 SYDVKM. This CDR3 contains 16 residues. This CDR3 is CASSFQGRWMNTEAFF. CDR3 bases: TGTGCCAGCAGTTTTCAGGGGCGGTGGATGAACACTGAAGCTTTCTTT.

The rearrangement links TRBV7-2 to TRBJ1-5; 9 nucleotides line up with TRBD1. This CDR3 has 17 amino acids. Losses at the gene ends were 3 bases for V and 2 bases for J; bases not matched to a gene: 8. Germline CDR1 SGHTA, CDR2 FQGNSA. CDR3 in amino acids: CASSFRQGEWGNQPQHF. Written as DNA, the CDR3 is TGTGCCAGCAGCTTTCGACAGGGGGAATGGGGCAATCAGCCCCAGCATTTT.

J is TRBJ2-1 and V is TRBV27; 7 bases are shared with TRBD1. The J segment lost 2 bases and the V segment lost 5 bases, leaving 3 bases of the junction unmatched. This CDR3 spans 14 amino acids. Looked up from germline, CDR1 is MNHEY and CDR2 is SMNVEV (reference sequence). The CDR3 sequence: CASSGQGAYNEQFF. The CDR3 coding sequence is TGTGCCAGCAGTGGGCAGGGGGCCTACAATGAGCAGTTCTTC.

V usage is TRBV10-3 and J usage is TRBJ1-6, with a possible D match to TRBD1 (6 bases). With 2 bases removed from V and 10 bases from J, the gap between germline ends came to 12 bases. CDR1 and CDR2 from the germline V gene are ENHRY and SYGVKD. This CDR3 comprises 14 residues. The CDR3 region has the DNA TGTGCCATCAGTGAGGTAGGGGGGCAATCACCCCTCCACTTT. Translation gives CAISEVGGQSPLHF.

The chain couples TRBV24-1 to TRBJ2-6; D unclear. The germline gives CDR1 KGHDR, CDR2 SFDVKD. The CDR3 covers 12 residues. Deletions cut 7 bases from V and 0 bases from J, with 0 bases between. CDR3: CATSSGANVLTF. In DNA form, the CDR3 reads TGTGCCACCAGCTCTGGGGCCAACGTCCTGACTTTC.

Remarks on this clone: Other nucleotide sequences from this sample produce the same CDR3. V usage is TRBV15 and J usage is TRBJ2-7; D might be TRBD1 (5 bases). The CDR3 loop spans 14 amino acids. Per germline, CDR1 LNHNV and CDR2 YYDKDF (reference sequence). Trimming shortened V by 1 base and J by 3 bases, and 10 bases separated the two germline ends. CDR3 sequence reads: CATSRAGQNYEQYF. The CDR3 region has the DNA TGTGCCACCAGCAGAGCAGGGCAAAACTACGAGCAGTACTTC. Based on the CDR3 plus reference TRBV15 and TRBJ2-7, the full variable domain is DAMVIQNPRYQVTQFGKPVTLSCSQTLNHNVMYWYQQKSSQAPKLLFHYYDKDFNNEADTPDNFQSRRPNTSFCFLDIRSPGLGDTAMYLCATSRAGQNYEQYFGPGTRLTVT.

This clone has only one observation. The V and J genes are TRBV6-2 or TRBV6-3 and TRBJ1-6, with D maybe TRBD1 (6 bases). V gave up 5 bases and J gave up 9 bases, with 14 bases separating them. Germline CDR1 MNHEY, CDR2 SVGEGT. The CDR3 sequence is 14 residues long. CDR3 nucleotides: TGTGCCAGCAGTCTGTCAGGGGAAGGTTCACCCCTCCACTTT. The encoded protein is CASSLSGEGSPLHF.

The V and J genes are TRBV24-1 and TRBJ2-7, with D perhaps being TRBD1 or TRBD2 (7 bases each). The V end lost 3 bases, the J end lost 7 bases, and 15 bases lay between the germline ends. The length of the CDR3 is 14 residues. CDR1 is KGHDR, CDR2 SFDVKD, per germline. The CDR3 protein is CATSDPRQGGEQYF. DNA of the CDR3: TGTGCCACCAGTGATCCGAGACAGGGAGGGGAGCAGTACTTC.

This rearrangement joins TRBV28 to TRBJ2-7; maybe TRBD1 (5 bases). CDR3 length: 15 amino acids. The germline gives CDR1 MDHEN, CDR2 SYDVKM. V dropped 7 bases and J dropped 2 bases, with 18 bases sitting between them. The CDR3 DNA sequence: TGTGCCAGCACCCCAGCTGGCAGGGCGACCTACGAGCAGTACTTC. Translating gives CASTPAGRATYEQYF.

The chain links TRBV11-3 to TRBJ1-6; 7 bases match TRBD1. V gave up 1 base and J gave up 4 bases; unmatched junction bases: 1. The germline gives CDR1 SGHNT, CDR2 YENEEA. The CDR3 contains 15 residues. CDR3 DNA: TGTGCCAGCAGCTTAGCGGGACAGTATAATTCACCCCTCCACTTT. It yields the protein CASSLAGQYNSPLHF. Full variable domain (rest looked up from reference TRBV11-3 and TRBJ1-6): EAGVVQSPRYKIIEKKQPVAFWCNPISGHNTLYWYLQNLGQGPELLIRYENEEAVDDSQLPKDRFSAERLKGVDSTLKIQPAELGDSAVYLCASSLAGQYNSPLHFGNGTRLTVT.

In DNA, the CDR3 is TGTGCCAGCAGCCAAGAGTCGGGACACCCGAACACTGAAGCTTTCTTT. Protein sequence: CASSQESGHPNTEAFF. V is TRBV4-2 and J is TRBJ1-1, with a weak D call TRBD1 (6 bases). Trimming removed 0 bases from V and 1 base from J, with 12 bases in between. The CDR3 spans 16 residues. Germline V lookup: CDR1 LGHNA, CDR2 YNFKEQ.

This chain joins TRBV7-6 and TRBJ2-7; 7 bases are a match to TRBD2. Germline V lookup: CDR1 SGHVS, CDR2 FNYEAQ. This CDR3 spans 18 amino acids. V trimming: 1 base; J trimming: 0 bases; junction bases outside the gene matches: 12. The CDR3 region is CASSLEPPPAGSSYEQYF. DNA of the CDR3: TGTGCCAGCAGCTTAGAGCCCCCCCCAGCGGGGAGCTCCTACGAGCAGTACTTC.

The gene calls are TRBV18 and TRBJ2-4; D possibly matches TRBD1 or TRBD2 (5 bases each). Trimming removed 3 bases from V and 0 bases from J, with 9 bases in between. Germline lookup yields CDR1 KGHSH and CDR2 LQKENI. This CDR3 has 15 amino acids. The CDR3 coding sequence is TGTGCCAGCTCACCGTGGGGGTTAGCCAAAAACATTCAGTACTTC. It specifies CASSPWGLAKNIQYF.

In DNA form, the CDR3 reads TGTGCCAGCTTAAGCGGGGAAGAGACCCAGTACTTC. Its translation is CASLSGEETQYF. This chain links TRBV11-2 with TRBJ2-5; 7 nucleotides match TRBD2. Germline V CDR1 and CDR2: SGHAT, FQNNGV. The CDR3 has 12 amino acids. Germline trimming cut 8 bases from V and 3 bases from J; bases unmatched to any gene: 3.

This clone has a single count. The V and J genes are TRBV12-1 and TRBJ2-1; the table's D call TRBD2 went unverified against the DNA. TRBV12-1 is a pseudogene. This CDR3 region has 18 residues. The CDR3 DNA sequence: TGTGCCAGCAGCTCGGGGGGGCGCTCTAGCGGGAGTTTCAATGAGCAGTTCTTC. Amino acid sequence: CASSSGGRSSGSFNEQFF.

This sequence joins TRBV21-1 and TRBJ1-4. TRBV21-1 is listed as a pseudogene. The CDR3 extends over 15 amino acids. CDR3 residues: CASRPRAPVNEKLFF. In DNA, the CDR3 is TGTGCCAGCAGGCCGCGAGCGCCCGTTAATGAAAAACTGTTTTTT.

V is TRBV18 and J is TRBJ2-2, with a possible D match to TRBD1 (5 bases). The germline gives CDR1 KGHSH, CDR2 LQKENI. This CDR3 comprises 16 residues. Trimming cost V 0 bases and J 4 bases, with 12 bases left between them. CDR3 region: CASSPPGQGPTGELFF. The CDR3 DNA reads as TGTGCCAGCTCACCACCGGGTCAGGGTCCCACCGGGGAGCTGTTTTTT.

The J gene is TRBJ2-7, the V gene TRBV4-2; D remains unclear. This CDR3 spans 14 amino acids. Trimming left V 1 base short and J 2 bases short, with 9 bases between. Germline CDR1 reads LGHNA; CDR2 reads YNFKEQ. The CDR3 protein is CASSQVPGAYEQYF. The CDR3 DNA is TGTGCCAGCAGCCAAGTTCCAGGTGCCTACGAGCAGTACTTC.

CDR3 sequence (DNA): TGTGCCAGTAGTATAGATAGAGGCGAGCAGTACTTC. Translation gives CASSIDRGEQYF. This chain joins TRBV19 and TRBJ2-7; D ambiguous. V gave up 0 bases and J gave up 6 bases, with 6 bases separating them. CDR1 and CDR2 (germline): LNHDA, SQIVND (reference sequence). The CDR3 runs 12 residues.

The gene calls are TRBV10-3 and TRBJ2-5, with unresolved D. Per the germline V gene, CDR1 is ENHRY and CDR2 is SYGVKD. The CDR3 covers 14 residues. V was pared by 5 bases and J by 1 base, with 11 bases between. CDR3: CAISSLAGQETQYF. The CDR3 region has the DNA TGTGCCATCAGTTCCTTAGCAGGCCAAGAGACCCAGTACTTC.

The rearrangement uses TRBV5-1 and TRBJ2-6; D is uncertain. CDR3 length: 16 residues. Per the germline V gene, CDR1 is SGHRS and CDR2 is YFSETQ. V was shortened by 1 base and J by 2 bases, with 10 bases between the two germline ends. The CDR3 region is CASSLPWKTGANVLTF. CDR3 nucleotides: TGCGCCAGCAGCTTGCCCTGGAAGACTGGGGCCAACGTCCTGACTTTC.

V gene TRBV6-2 or TRBV6-3 combines with J gene TRBJ2-1; TRBD2 matches 9 bases. J was trimmed by 7 bases and V by 0 bases; bases with no gene match: 10. Germline V gene sequence: CDR1 MNHEY, CDR2 SVGEGT. The CDR3 is 17 residues long. CDR3 region: CASSYSASGITRNEQFF. In DNA, the CDR3 is TGTGCCAGCAGTTACTCGGCTAGCGGGATAACTAGGAATGAGCAGTTCTTC.

The chain is built from TRBV7-9 and TRBJ1-4; unclear D gene. The CDR3 consists of 15 residues. Germline lookup yields CDR1 SEHNR and CDR2 FQNEAQ (reference sequence). V was pared by 1 base and J by 8 bases, with 14 bases between. CDR3 sequence: CASSLGSTDPEKLFF. The CDR3 bases are TGTGCCAGCAGCTTAGGTTCCACGGACCCGGAAAAACTGTTTTTT.

This clone was recorded once. The genes are TRBV5-1 and TRBJ1-2, with D hard to call. V was pared by 4 bases and J by 7 bases, with 17 bases between. The CDR3 is made up of 14 amino acids. Germline CDR1 is SGHRS and CDR2 is YFSETQ. CDR3 residues: CASSPEVGRGGYTF. The CDR3 nucleotides are TGCGCCAGCAGCCCCGAGGTGGGGAGAGGTGGCTACACCTTC.

Only a few counts were recorded for this clone. The chain links TRBV5-5 to TRBJ2-7; TRBD2 matches 12 bases. The CDR3 spans 18 residues. CDR1 is SGHKS and CDR2 is YYEKEE in the germline V gene (reference sequence). V shed 1 base and J 0 bases; nucleotides not matched to a gene: 8. CDR3 bases: TGTGCCAGCAGCTTGCAACTAGCGGGAGGATATGCCTCCTACGAGCAGTACTTC. Its protein product is CASSLQLAGGYASYEQYF.

The chain is built from TRBV11-2 and TRBJ2-7; possible D gene TRBD1, 5 bases. The V end lost 4 bases, the J end lost 3 bases, and 16 bases lay between the germline ends. The CDR3 is 15 residues long. The germline V gene encodes CDR1 SGHAT and CDR2 FQNNGV. The CDR3 protein is CASSSDRQIVYEQYF. Written as DNA, the CDR3 is TGTGCCAGCAGCTCGGACCGACAGATCGTCTACGAGCAGTACTTC.